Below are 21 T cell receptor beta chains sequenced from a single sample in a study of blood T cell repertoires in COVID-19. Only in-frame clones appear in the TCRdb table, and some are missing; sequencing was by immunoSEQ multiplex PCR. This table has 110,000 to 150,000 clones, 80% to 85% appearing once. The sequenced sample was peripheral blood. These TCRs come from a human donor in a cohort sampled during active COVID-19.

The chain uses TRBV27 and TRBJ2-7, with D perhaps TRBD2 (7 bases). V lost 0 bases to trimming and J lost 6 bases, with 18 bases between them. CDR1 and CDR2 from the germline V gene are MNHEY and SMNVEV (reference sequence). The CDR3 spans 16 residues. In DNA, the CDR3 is TGTGCCAGCAGTTTATCCGGGGGGCTTTCGCTAACCGAGCAGTACTTC. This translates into CASSLSGGLSLTEQYF.

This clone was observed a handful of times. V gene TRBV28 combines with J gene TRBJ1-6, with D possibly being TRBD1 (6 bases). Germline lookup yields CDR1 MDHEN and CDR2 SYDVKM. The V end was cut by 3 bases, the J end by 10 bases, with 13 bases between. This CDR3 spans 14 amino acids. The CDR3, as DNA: TGTGCCAGCAGTTTCTCAGGGGCAAGGTCACCCCTCCACTTT. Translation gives CASSFSGARSPLHF.

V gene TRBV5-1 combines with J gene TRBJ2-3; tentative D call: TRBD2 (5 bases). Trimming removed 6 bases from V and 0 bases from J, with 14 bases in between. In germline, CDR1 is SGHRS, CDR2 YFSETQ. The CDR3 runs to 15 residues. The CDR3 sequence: CASKIFAGSTDTQYF. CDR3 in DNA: TGCGCCAGCAAAATTTTCGCGGGTAGCACAGATACGCAGTATTTT. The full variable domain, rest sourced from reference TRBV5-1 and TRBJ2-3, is KAGVTQTPRYLIKTRGQQVTLSCSPISGHRSVSWYQQTPGQGLQFLFEYFSETQRNKGNFPGRFSGRQFSNSRSEMNVSTLELGDSALYLCASKIFAGSTDTQYFGPGTRLTVL.

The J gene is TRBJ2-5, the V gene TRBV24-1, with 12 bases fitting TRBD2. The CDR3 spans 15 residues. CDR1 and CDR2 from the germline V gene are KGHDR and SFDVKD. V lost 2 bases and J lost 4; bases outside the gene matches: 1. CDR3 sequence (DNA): TGTGCCACCAGTGATTCGGGACTAGCGGGAGAGACCCAGTACTTC. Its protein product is CATSDSGLAGETQYF.

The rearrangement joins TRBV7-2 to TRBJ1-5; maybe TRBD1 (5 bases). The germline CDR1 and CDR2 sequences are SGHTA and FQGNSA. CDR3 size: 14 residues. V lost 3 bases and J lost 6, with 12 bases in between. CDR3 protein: CASSFGAGGQPQHF. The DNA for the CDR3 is TGTGCCAGCAGCTTTGGGGCAGGTGGTCAGCCCCAGCATTTT.

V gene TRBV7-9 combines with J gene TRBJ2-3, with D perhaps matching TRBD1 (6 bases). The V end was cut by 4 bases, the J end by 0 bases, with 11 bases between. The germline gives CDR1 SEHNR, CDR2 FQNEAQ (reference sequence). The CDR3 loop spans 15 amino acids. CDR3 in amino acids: CASSYGQSSTDTQYF. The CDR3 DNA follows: TGTGCCAGCAGCTACGGACAGTCGAGCACAGATACGCAGTATTTT.

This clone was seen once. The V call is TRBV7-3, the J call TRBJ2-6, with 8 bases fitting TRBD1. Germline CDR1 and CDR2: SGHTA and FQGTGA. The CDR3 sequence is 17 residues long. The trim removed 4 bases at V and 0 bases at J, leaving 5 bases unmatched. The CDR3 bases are TGTGCCAGCAGCTCGCAGGGGGCCCTCTCTGGGGCCAACGTCCTGACTTTC. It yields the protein CASSSQGALSGANVLTF.

The CDR3 DNA is TGTGCCAGCAGCTTAATGGAGGGGGCTTATTTTAGCAATCAGCCCCAGCATTTT. It encodes CASSLMEGAYFSNQPQHF. V gene TRBV7-2 combines with J gene TRBJ1-5, with TRBD1 matching 7 bases. The CDR3 contains 18 residues. CDR1 is SGHTA and CDR2 is FQGNSA in the germline V gene. Trimming at V came to 2 bases and at J to 0 bases, leaving 10 bases not matched to a gene.

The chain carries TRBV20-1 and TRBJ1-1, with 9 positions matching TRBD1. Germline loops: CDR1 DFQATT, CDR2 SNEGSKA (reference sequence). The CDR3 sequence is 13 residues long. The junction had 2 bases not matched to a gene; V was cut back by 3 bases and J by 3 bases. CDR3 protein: CSASRDRDTEAFF. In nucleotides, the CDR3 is TGCAGTGCTAGTCGGGACAGGGACACTGAAGCTTTCTTT.

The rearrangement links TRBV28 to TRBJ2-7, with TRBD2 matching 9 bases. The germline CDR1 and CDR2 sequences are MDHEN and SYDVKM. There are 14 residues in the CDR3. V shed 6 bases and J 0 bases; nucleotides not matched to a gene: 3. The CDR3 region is CASSLAGVSYEQYF. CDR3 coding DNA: TGTGCCAGCAGCTTAGCGGGAGTCTCCTACGAGCAGTACTTC.

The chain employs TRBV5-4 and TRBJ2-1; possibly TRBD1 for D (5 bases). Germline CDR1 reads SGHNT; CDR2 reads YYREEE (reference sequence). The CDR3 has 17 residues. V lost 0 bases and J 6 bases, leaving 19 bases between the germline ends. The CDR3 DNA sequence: TGTGCCAGCAGCTTGGATTCTATAGGGGTCCACGGCAATGAGCAGTTCTTC. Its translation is CASSLDSIGVHGNEQFF.

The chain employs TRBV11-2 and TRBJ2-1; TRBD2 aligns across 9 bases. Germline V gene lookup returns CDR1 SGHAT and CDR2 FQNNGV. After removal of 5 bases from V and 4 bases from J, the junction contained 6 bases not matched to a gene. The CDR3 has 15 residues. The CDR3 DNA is TGTGCCAGCAGCATGCTAGCGGGAACATACAATGAGCAGTTCTTC. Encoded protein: CASSMLAGTYNEQFF.

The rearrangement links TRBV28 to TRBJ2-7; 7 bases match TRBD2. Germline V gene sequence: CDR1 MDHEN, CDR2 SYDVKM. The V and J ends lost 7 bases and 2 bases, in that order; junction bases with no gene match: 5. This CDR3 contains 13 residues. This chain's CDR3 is CASISGQTYEQYF. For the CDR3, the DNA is TGTGCCAGCATTAGCGGGCAAACCTACGAGCAGTACTTC.

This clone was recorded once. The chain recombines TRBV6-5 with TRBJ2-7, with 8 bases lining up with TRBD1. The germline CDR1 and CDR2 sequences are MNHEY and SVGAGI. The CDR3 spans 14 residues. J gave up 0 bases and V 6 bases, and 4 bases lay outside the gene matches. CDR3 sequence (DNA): TGTGCCAGCAGGGGGGACAGGCCCTCCTACGAGCAGTACTTC. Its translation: CASRGDRPSYEQYF.

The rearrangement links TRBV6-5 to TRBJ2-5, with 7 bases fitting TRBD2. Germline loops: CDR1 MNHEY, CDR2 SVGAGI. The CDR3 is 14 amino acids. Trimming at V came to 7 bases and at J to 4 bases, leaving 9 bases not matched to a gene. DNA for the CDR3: TGTGCCAGCAAAAGTGGGAGGGCCGGAGAGACCCAGTACTTC. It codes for CASKSGRAGETQYF.

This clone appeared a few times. For the CDR3, the DNA is TGTGCCAGCAGTGAGCTCTCAGGGGGGAATCAGCCCCAGCATTTT. Translated, it gives CASSELSGGNQPQHF. The chain couples TRBV6-2 or TRBV6-3 to TRBJ1-5; 7 nucleotides line up with TRBD1. Per the germline V gene, CDR1 is MNHEY and CDR2 is SVGEGT. The ends lost 5 bases at V and 4 bases at J; junction bases unmatched: 8. The length of the CDR3 is 15 residues.

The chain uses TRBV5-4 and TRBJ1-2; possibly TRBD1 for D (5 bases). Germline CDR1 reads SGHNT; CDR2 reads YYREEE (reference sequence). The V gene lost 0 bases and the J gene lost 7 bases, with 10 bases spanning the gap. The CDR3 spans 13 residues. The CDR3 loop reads CASSLDRGSGYTF. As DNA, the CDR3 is TGTGCCAGCAGCTTGGATCGGGGGAGTGGCTACACCTTC.

For the CDR3, the DNA is TGTGCCAGCAGCGTATCAGGGGTCGCTTACGAGCAGTACTTC. Amino acid sequence: CASSVSGVAYEQYF. V gene TRBV9 combines with J gene TRBJ2-7; the D gene is possibly TRBD1 (6 bases). The CDR3 covers 14 residues. The V end was cut by 1 base, the J end by 4 bases, with 12 bases between. Germline V gives CDR1 SGDLS, CDR2 YYNGEE. The full variable domain, with the rest looked up from reference TRBV9 and TRBJ2-7, is DSGVTQTPKHLITATGQRVTLRCSPRSGDLSVYWYQQSLDQGLQFLIQYYNGEERAKGNILERFSAQQFPDLHSELNLSSLELGDSALYFCASSVSGVAYEQYFGPGTRLTVT.

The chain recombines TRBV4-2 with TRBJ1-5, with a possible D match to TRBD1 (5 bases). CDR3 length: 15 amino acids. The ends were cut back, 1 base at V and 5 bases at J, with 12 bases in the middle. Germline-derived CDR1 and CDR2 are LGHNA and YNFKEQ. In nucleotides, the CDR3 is TGTGCCAGCAGCCAAGGTGGCTCGGGGGATCAGCCCCAGCATTTT. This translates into CASSQGGSGDQPQHF.

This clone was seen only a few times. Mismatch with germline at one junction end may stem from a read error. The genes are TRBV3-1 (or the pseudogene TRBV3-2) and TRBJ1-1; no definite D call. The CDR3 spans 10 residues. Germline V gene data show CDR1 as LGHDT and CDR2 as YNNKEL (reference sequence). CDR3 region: CASSQVYTSF. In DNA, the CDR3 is TGTGCCAGCAGCCAAGTCTATACCTCCTTT.

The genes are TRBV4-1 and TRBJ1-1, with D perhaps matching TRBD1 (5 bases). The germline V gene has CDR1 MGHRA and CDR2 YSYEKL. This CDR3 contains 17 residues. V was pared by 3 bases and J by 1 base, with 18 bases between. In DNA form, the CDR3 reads TGCGCCAGCAGCCAGCCAAGAGGCGGCACAGGGAACACTGAAGCTTTCTTT. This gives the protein CASSQPRGGTGNTEAFF.